Listed here is a single TCR beta chain. The antigen is not known. These data are taken from a study of breast tumors, draining lymph nodes, adjacent tissues. CDR3 size: 17 residues. Germline CDR1 and CDR2: MNHEY and SMNVEV (reference sequence). Trimming cost V 4 bases and J 2 bases; bases outside gene matches: 9. Study findings and constraints: Luminal-like breast cancer showed significantly higher tumor–nontumor repertoire similarity than basal-like. Tumor repertoires ranked between lymph nodes and nontumor tissue in diversity, with V and J gene preferences.

One entry per CDR3 protein, called by TCRdb with MiXCR from the multiplex PCR reads. The top ten hold almost 8.5% of the sample, which has 70,000 or so distinct CDR3 sequences, about 40% seen once. The sequence was obtained from a female donor with breast cancer. Some clones in this sample may be carry-over from other donors' samples. The material sequenced was breast tumor tissue. The V and J genes are TRBV27 and TRBJ1-5, with 9 bases fitting TRBD1. CDR3 sequence (DNA): TGTGCCAGCAGTTCGCTGGACAGGGGTATACGCAATCAGCCCCAGCATTTT. Residues: CASSSLDRGIRNQPQHF.